Listed below are T cell receptor beta chains from one sample, sequenced in a study of blood T cell repertoires in COVID-19. TCRdb's copy holds only in-frame clones and misses some; the assay was immunoSEQ multiplex PCR. This sample has about 160,000 clones, with 85% found just once. Source material: peripheral blood. The receptors derive from a human donor with acute or convalescent COVID-19. The donor label of this sample is uncertain. Each CDR3 is given with its conserved first and last residue. D genes are given only for firm matches. Where a row states a size, it is once, few, many or the class of an expanded clone; other rows omit it.

NA,TRBV11-2,TRBJ2-5,NA,CASSLVRASAGETQYF
TRBD1,TRBV19,TRBJ1-5,NA,CASSRGQSNQPQHF
NA,TRBV19,TRBJ1-2,NA,CASRQQSIYGYTF
TRBD1,TRBV28,TRBJ2-7,NA,CASMGQGIYEQYF
TRBD1,TRBV3-1/TRBV3-2,TRBJ2-1,NA,CASSPGQGYNEQFF
NA,TRBV28,TRBJ2-3,few,CASSQGGGMSDTQYF
NA,TRBV10-2,TRBJ1-1,NA,CASSEGLQGTNTEAFF
TRBD1,TRBV7-8,TRBJ2-7,NA,CASSPRAGQGGNEQYF
NA,TRBV19,TRBJ1-1,NA,CASRQFLMNTEAFF
TRBD1,TRBV12-3/TRBV12-4,TRBJ2-1,NA,CASRRDRPQFF
NA,TRBV5-8,TRBJ1-1,NA,CASKLQENTEAFF
NA,TRBV27,TRBJ2-3,NA,CASSSQPGVPSTDTQYF
TRBD1,TRBV10-2,TRBJ2-3,NA,CASRDRGTDTQYF
TRBD1,TRBV11-3,TRBJ2-7,NA,CASSRSGTEFYEQYF
TRBD1,TRBV10-2,TRBJ2-2,NA,CASRPTGTGATGELFF
NA,TRBV12-3/TRBV12-4,TRBJ1-5,NA,CASSFMGGQPQHF
NA,TRBV30,TRBJ1-3,NA,CAWGPSGGFGNTIYF
TRBD1,TRBV3-1/TRBV3-2,TRBJ1-6,NA,CASSPVGQGFWALHF
TRBD1,TRBV6-5,TRBJ1-1,NA,CASSATGGTEAFF
NA,TRBV7-9,TRBJ1-2,NA,CASSLDAALGGYTF
NA,TRBV5-1,TRBJ1-1,NA,CASTPRPENTEAFF
NA,TRBV5-5,TRBJ2-3,NA,CASSLESRQRTDTQYF
NA,TRBV3-1/TRBV3-2,TRBJ1-4,NA,CASSHPGNEKLFF